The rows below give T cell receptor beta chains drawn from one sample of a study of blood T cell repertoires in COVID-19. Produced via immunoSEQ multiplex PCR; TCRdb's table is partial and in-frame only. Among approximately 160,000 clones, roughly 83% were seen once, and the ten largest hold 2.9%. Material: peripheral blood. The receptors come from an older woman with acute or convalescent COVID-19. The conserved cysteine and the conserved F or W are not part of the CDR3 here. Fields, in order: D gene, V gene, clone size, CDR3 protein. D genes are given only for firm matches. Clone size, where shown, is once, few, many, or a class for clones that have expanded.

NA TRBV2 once ASSQGQGSQPQH
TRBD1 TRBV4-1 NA ASSQEGTVPGELF
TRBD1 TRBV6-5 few ASSPTGTTGELF
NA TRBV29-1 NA SVDWTTRDGYT
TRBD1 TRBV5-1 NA ASSLRTGAETQY
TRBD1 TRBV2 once ASSVQGANTGELF
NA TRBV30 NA AWSVWGVNSPLH
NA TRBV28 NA ASSLDRQGTQY
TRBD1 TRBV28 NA ASQRSGGFNEKLF
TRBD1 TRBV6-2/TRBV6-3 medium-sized ASSYRTGSAEQY
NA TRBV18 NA ASSSDSRASYEQY
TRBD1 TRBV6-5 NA ASRTGAGDTEAF
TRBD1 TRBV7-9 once ASSSQGGPTNEKLF
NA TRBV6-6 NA ASTLSGGNTGELF
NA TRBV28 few ASSLPGRAEAF
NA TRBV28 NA ASSSPGLRLYGYT
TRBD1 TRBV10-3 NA AIRGTGVRSPLH
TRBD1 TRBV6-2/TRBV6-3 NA ASSLSKQGIYEQY
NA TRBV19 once ASTKARQHGYT
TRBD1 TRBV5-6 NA ASWGTDQETQY
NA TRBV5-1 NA ASSLGVGNQETQY
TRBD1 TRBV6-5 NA ASTEGAPGNTIY
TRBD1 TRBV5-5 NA ASSLAGGQNYEQY
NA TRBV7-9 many ASSLDPGDTEAF
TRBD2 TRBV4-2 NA ASSPNPAGGTDTQY
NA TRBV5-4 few ASRSPDSVYEQY
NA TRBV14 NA ASSQKTVSSYNSPLH
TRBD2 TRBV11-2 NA ASSLAGGLETQY
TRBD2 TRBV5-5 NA ASSLVGGGQETQY
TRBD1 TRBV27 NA ASSLRGQGARQETQY
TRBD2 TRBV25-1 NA ASSGAGGQETQY
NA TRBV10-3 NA AISEKGDTEAF
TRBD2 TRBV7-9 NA ASSSRGSGGNEQF
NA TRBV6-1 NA ASSEAGGPQPQH
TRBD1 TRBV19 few ASSRTGTVTEAF
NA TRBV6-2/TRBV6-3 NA ASSYSLGQGTEAF
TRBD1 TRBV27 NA ASSSYRGQGYT
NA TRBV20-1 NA SASTRGIGGAF
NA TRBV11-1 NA ASSSITGRTDTQY
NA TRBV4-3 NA ASSQEEGKYTGELF
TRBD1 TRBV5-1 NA ASSSGQGMTGELF
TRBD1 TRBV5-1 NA ASSGGVTGSGYT
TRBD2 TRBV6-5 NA ASRVSGGPYNEQF
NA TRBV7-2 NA ASSLDPGNSPLH
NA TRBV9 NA ASSADRNTEAF
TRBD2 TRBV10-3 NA AISDLGLARHTQY